Presented here are 30 T cell receptor beta chains from one specimen sequenced in a study of human T cells and chemical hapten exposure. MiXCR, applied by TCRdb to the 5' RACE reads, yields one record per CDR3 protein. This sample yields about 120,000 distinct CDR3 sequences, of which around a fifth are seen a single time; around 2.8% belongs to the top ten. Total RNA extraction was carried out from unfractionated whole blood. These TCRs come from a human donor in good health.

This chain connects TRBV28 to TRBJ1-5; D is unresolved. Trimming pared 3 bases from V and 6 bases from J, leaving 15 bases between. CDR3 length equals 15 residues. CDR1 is MDHEN and CDR2 is SYDVKM in the germline V gene. The CDR3 DNA follows: TGTGCCAGCAGTTTGCAGCCCAGGCTCTTTCAGCCCCAGCATTTT. This codes for CASSLQPRLFQPQHF.

J is TRBJ2-7 and V is TRBV5-1, with TRBD1 as a possible D gene (5 bases). Trimming took 2 bases from V and 4 from J, leaving 7 bases between them. The CDR3 length is 12 residues. Germline V gives CDR1 SGHRS, CDR2 YFSETQ. CDR3 amino acids: CASSFSGYEQYF. The CDR3 region has the DNA TGCGCCAGCAGCTTTTCAGGGTACGAGCAGTACTTC.

The table lists this clonotype with a few counts. The rearrangement links TRBV29-1 to TRBJ2-1; D possibly corresponds to TRBD2 (6 bases). CDR1 is SQVTM and CDR2 is ANQGSEA in the germline V gene. This CDR3 contains 11 residues. V was trimmed by 3 bases and J by 9 bases, leaving 9 bases between them. CDR3 DNA sequence: TGCAGCGTTGATGCCGGGAGTGAGCAGTTCTTC. It yields the protein CSVDAGSEQFF.

The chain employs TRBV12-3 or TRBV12-4 and TRBJ2-2; TRBD2 matches 12 bases. The CDR3 contains 15 residues. V trimming: 4 bases; J trimming: 8 bases; junction bases outside the gene matches: 5. The CDR3 sequence is CASSSRLAGDGELFF. Here the CDR3 DNA reads TGTGCCAGCAGTTCTCGACTAGCGGGAGATGGGGAGCTGTTTTTT.

This clonotype was observed a few times. V is TRBV3-1 and J is TRBJ1-5; D unresolved. This CDR3 is built from 13 residues. CDR1 is LGHDT and CDR2 is YNNKEL in the germline V gene (reference sequence). Trimming left V 0 bases short and J 5 bases short, with 5 bases between. The DNA of the CDR3 is TGTGCCAGCAGCCAAGATTGGGATCAGCCCCAGCATTTT. This encodes CASSQDWDQPQHF.

This clonotype was found a few times. The chain joins TRBV7-9 to TRBJ2-1; 11 bases fit TRBD2. V lost 5 bases, J lost 0 bases, and 6 bases stayed unmatched. Germline V gene lookup returns CDR1 SEHNR and CDR2 FQNEAQ (reference sequence). The CDR3 is 17 amino acids. The CDR3 sequence: CASSLGTSGSSYNEQFF. CDR3 coding DNA: TGTGCCAGCAGCCTAGGGACTAGCGGAAGCTCCTACAATGAGCAGTTCTTC.

This clonotype came up a few times. This rearrangement joins TRBV30 to TRBJ2-3; 8 bases are shared with TRBD1. After removal of 2 bases from V and 8 bases from J, the junction contained 12 bases not matched to a gene. Germline V gene lookup returns CDR1 GTSNPN and CDR2 SVGIG (reference sequence). The CDR3 consists of 15 residues. The CDR3 region has the DNA TGTGCCTGGAGTCCGCGGACAGGGCTCCTCGGTACGCAGTATTTT. Translated: CAWSPRTGLLGTQYF.

CDR3 region: CSVYGQPHEYLDEQFF. The CDR3 nucleotides are TGCAGCGTCTACGGACAGCCCCATGAGTATTTGGATGAGCAGTTCTTC. The chain uses TRBV29-1 and TRBJ2-1; possible D gene TRBD1, 6 bases. Germline V CDR1 and CDR2: SQVTM, ANQGSEA. Between the trimmed V and J ends, which lost 6 bases and 8 bases, there was a span of 26 bases. The CDR3 is 16 amino acids.

The V gene is TRBV20-1, the J gene TRBJ2-3; no clear D. This CDR3 has 12 amino acids. The ends were cut back, 2 bases at V and 3 bases at J, with 6 bases in the middle. Germline loops: CDR1 DFQATT, CDR2 SNEGSKA (reference sequence). In DNA, the CDR3 is TGCAGTGCTAGAAGGATGACAGATACGCAGTATTTT. It translates to CSARRMTDTQYF.

This clonotype was picked up a small number of times. Germline is not matched at one junction end, which may reflect a read error. The rearrangement joins TRBV4-1 to TRBJ2-3; D gene unclear. CDR1 MGHRA and CDR2 YSYEKL come from the germline V gene. This CDR3 is built from 12 residues. This chain's CDR3 is CASSPPFDRVLF. The CDR3 coding sequence is TGCGCCAGCAGCCCCCCGTTTGACCGGGTCCTTTTT.

J is TRBJ2-2 and V is TRBV7-6; tentative D call: TRBD2 (5 bases). Trimming removed 5 bases at V and 5 bases at J, with 12 bases between. The CDR3 totals 14 residues. Germline assignment: CDR1 SGHVS and CDR2 FNYEAQ. CDR3 DNA: TGTGCCAGCAGCCCTATGAGGGCTACCGGGGAGCTGTTTTTT. Residues: CASSPMRATGELFF.

The V gene is TRBV6-5, the J gene TRBJ2-7; D call uncertain. V shed 5 bases and J shed 5 bases, with 13 bases lying between them. CDR1 MNHEY and CDR2 SVGAGI come from the germline V gene. CDR3 length: 13 amino acids. The CDR3 bases are TGTGCCAGCAGTCTCTACGGGCCGAACGAGCAGTACTTC. As protein: CASSLYGPNEQYF.

This chain connects TRBV18 to TRBJ1-1; no firm D call. The length of the CDR3 is 13 residues. Trimming pared 2 bases from V and 5 bases from J, leaving 9 bases between. Germline CDR1 reads KGHSH; CDR2 reads LQKENI. CDR3 loop: CASSPAADTEAFF. CDR3 coding DNA: TGTGCCAGCTCACCAGCAGCGGATACTGAAGCTTTCTTT.

This clonotype was counted a few times. The chain joins TRBV3-1 to TRBJ2-2, with a weak D call TRBD2 (6 bases). The CDR3 sequence is 15 residues long. Germline V gene lookup returns CDR1 LGHDT and CDR2 YNNKEL (reference sequence). Trimming took 1 base from V and 8 from J, leaving 14 bases between them. The CDR3 loop is CASSQAGAVTGELFF. The CDR3 DNA follows: TGTGCCAGCAGCCAAGCGGGAGCAGTCACGGGGGAGCTGTTTTTT.

This clonotype was seen only a few times. This chain connects TRBV5-5 to TRBJ1-2; TRBD1 is a possible D gene (6 bases). Germline V CDR1 and CDR2: SGHKS, YYEKEE (reference sequence). The CDR3 loop spans 13 amino acids. The V end was cut by 5 bases, the J end by 5 bases, with 13 bases between. The CDR3 here is CASSSGQLYGYTF. In nucleotides, the CDR3 is TGTGCCAGCAGTTCCGGACAGCTATATGGCTACACCTTC.

This clonotype was detected only a few times. This rearrangement joins TRBV29-1 to TRBJ2-7; 11 bases fit TRBD1. The CDR3 runs to 14 residues. The J segment lost 4 bases and the V segment lost 4 bases, leaving 6 bases of the junction unmatched. Germline V gene data show CDR1 as SQVTM and CDR2 as ANQGSEA. The CDR3: CSVGGQGAPYEQYF. CDR3 DNA sequence: TGCAGCGTTGGAGGACAGGGGGCTCCATACGAGCAGTACTTC.

The chain employs TRBV11-3 and TRBJ2-6; D is possibly TRBD2 (6 bases). The CDR3 is 16 amino acids. The germline V gene has CDR1 SGHNT and CDR2 YENEEA. Trimming cost V 5 bases and J 1 base, with 12 bases left between them. CDR3 sequence (DNA): TGTGCCAGCAGCCCCCGGGGGAAGTCTGGGGCCAACGTCCTGACTTTC. It specifies CASSPRGKSGANVLTF.

This clonotype was seen a handful of times. The chain employs TRBV4-1 and TRBJ2-7, with 7 bases matching TRBD1. V lost 1 base and J lost 3; bases outside the gene matches: 6. CDR3 size: 15 residues. Germline values: CDR1 MGHRA, CDR2 YSYEKL. CDR3 loop: CASSQGSTGFYEQYF. Here the CDR3 DNA reads TGCGCCAGCAGCCAAGGATCGACAGGGTTCTACGAGCAGTACTTC.

V and J are TRBV3-1 and TRBJ1-1; 9 nucleotides match TRBD1. With 4 bases clipped from V and 1 base from J, the junction kept 4 bases outside the gene matches. The germline V gene has CDR1 LGHDT and CDR2 YNNKEL (reference sequence). This CDR3 contains 15 residues. CDR3 sequence (DNA): TGTGCCAGCAGCCTGGGGACAGGGACGAACACTGAAGCTTTCTTT. Residues: CASSLGTGTNTEAFF.

This clonotype was detected only a few times. CDR3 sequence: CSVGRGSNEQFF. The CDR3 region has the DNA TGCAGCGTTGGCCGCGGGTCCAATGAGCAGTTCTTC. The chain joins TRBV29-1 to TRBJ2-1; TRBD2 is a possible D gene (5 bases). CDR1 is SQVTM, CDR2 ANQGSEA, per germline. The CDR3 has 12 amino acids. Trimming cost V 4 bases and J 6 bases, with 10 bases left between them.

This clonotype was seen ten or more times. The chain uses TRBV12-3 or TRBV12-4 and TRBJ2-7, with TRBD1 matching 8 bases. The CDR3 is 14 amino acids. V trimming: 5 bases; J trimming: 6 bases; junction bases outside the gene matches: 9. For the CDR3, the DNA is TGTGCCAGCAGTCAACGGACAGGGTCAGGCGAGCAGTACTTC. Amino acids: CASSQRTGSGEQYF.

This clonotype was seen only a few times. The rearrangement joins TRBV2 to TRBJ2-7, with TRBD2 as a possible D gene (6 bases). The CDR3 covers 15 residues. V dropped 4 bases and J dropped 7 bases, with 20 bases sitting between them. From germline, CDR1 is SNHLY and CDR2 FYNNEI. The CDR3 loop is CASSGGGGAAEEQYF. The CDR3 nucleotides are TGTGCCAGCAGTGGGGGTGGCGGGGCCGCCGAGGAGCAGTACTTC.

In its sample, this clonotype was seen a few times. The J gene is TRBJ1-2, the V gene TRBV7-3, with a tentative D call TRBD1 (5 bases). This CDR3 is 15 amino acids long. V was cut by 3 bases and J by 10 bases, with 21 bases left in between. Per the germline V gene, CDR1 is SGHTA and CDR2 is FQGTGA. The CDR3 protein is CASSFDSISMIDYTF. CDR3 nucleotides: TGTGCCAGCAGCTTCGACAGCATATCTATGATTGACTACACCTTC.

This clonotype was observed once. V usage is TRBV6-1 and J usage is TRBJ2-3, with D perhaps TRBD2 (6 bases). The CDR3 spans 15 residues. V was clipped by 10 bases and J by 2 bases, with 19 bases between them. The germline gives CDR1 MNHNS, CDR2 SASEGT. The CDR3, as DNA: TGTGCCAACAGATCCGGGCGGGGATACACAGATACGCAGTATTTT. Translating it yields CANRSGRGYTDTQYF.

The rearrangement uses TRBV7-8 and TRBJ2-3; 11 bases agree with TRBD2. The CDR3 runs to 15 residues. Germline V gene data show CDR1 as SGHVS and CDR2 as FQNEAQ. The junction had 6 bases not matched to a gene; V was cut back by 5 bases and J by 5 bases. The CDR3: CASSPGTSGLDTQYF. The CDR3 DNA reads TGTGCCAGCAGCCCTGGGACTAGCGGATTAGATACGCAGTATTTT.

This clonotype was seen repeatedly, ten times or more. The rearrangement links TRBV7-2 to TRBJ2-1; D uncertain. CDR1 and CDR2 (germline): SGHTA, FQGNSA. The CDR3 length is 12 residues. The ends were cut back, 2 bases at V and 4 bases at J, with 3 bases in the middle. CDR3 amino acids: CASSLTYNEQFF. The CDR3, as DNA: TGTGCCAGCAGCTTAACGTACAATGAGCAGTTCTTC.

The rearrangement uses TRBV24-1 and TRBJ1-2; weak D call: TRBD1 (6 bases). The V end was cut by 4 bases, the J end by 6 bases, with 17 bases between. The germline V gene encodes CDR1 KGHDR and CDR2 SFDVKD. The CDR3 totals 15 residues. As DNA, the CDR3 is TGTGCCACCAGTGACCCCCGGACAGTTCCCGATGGCTACACCTTC. Amino acids: CATSDPRTVPDGYTF.

The rearrangement uses TRBV29-1 and TRBJ1-5; 7 bases fit TRBD1. In germline, CDR1 is SQVTM, CDR2 ANQGSEA. Trimming took 0 bases from V and 3 from J; bases not matched to a gene: 5. The CDR3 runs 15 residues. In DNA, the CDR3 is TGCAGCGTTGAAGAAGGACAGGCCTCCAATCAGCCCCAGCATTTT. Its translation is CSVEEGQASNQPQHF.

This clonotype appeared a few times. The chain is built from TRBV7-6 and TRBJ2-3; D ambiguous. The CDR3 is 12 residues long. CDR1 is SGHVS, CDR2 FNYEAQ, per germline. V dropped 5 bases and J dropped 1 base, with 4 bases sitting between them. The CDR3 bases are TGTGCCAGCAGCCACGGCACAGATACGCAGTATTTT. This sequence encodes CASSHGTDTQYF.

The table lists this clonotype with many counts. V usage is TRBV29-1 and J usage is TRBJ2-6, with TRBD1 matching 11 bases. Germline V gene sequence: CDR1 SQVTM, CDR2 ANQGSEA. The V and J ends lost 4 bases and 1 base, in that order; junction bases with no gene match: 9. This CDR3 comprises 18 residues. In DNA, the CDR3 is TGCAGCGTTGGGTCATTCGGGACAGGGGGATCTGGGGCCAACGTCCTGACTTTC. This sequence encodes CSVGSFGTGGSGANVLTF.